This entry lists 31 T cell receptor beta chains sequenced from one sample in a study of T cells in Graves' hyperthyroidism and ophthalmopathy (dated by TCRdb to about 2019). Library generation was performed with multiplex PCR. For sequencing, an Illumina HiSeq 2000 was employed. Amplification of TCR beta CDR3 regions was carried out from RNA transcripts. A first-round RT-PCR of the TCR CDR3 used the HTBI primer set with the Qiagen OneStep RT-PCR kit. Through fastp at Q25 and MiXCR, TCRdb rebuilt clones from the public reads, retaining in-frame beta chains. Duplicate CDR3 protein sequences are folded into a single record with the most common DNA and genes. The sample data list hundreds of thousands of distinct CDR3 sequences, and about 45% of these were observed just once. The ten largest clones take up less than 9% of the sample. Sequences were obtained from peripheral blood or thyroid tissue (not recorded which). The receptors shown here come from an adult man with Graves' disease, either hyperthyroidism or ophthalmopathy (not recorded which).

The genes are TRBV29-1 and TRBJ1-4, with D uncertain. There are 13 residues in the CDR3. V lost 0 bases and J lost 6, with 8 bases in between. Germline CDR1 reads SQVTM; CDR2 reads ANQGSEA. Here the CDR3 DNA reads TGCAGCGTTGAAGATGGTTCGGATGAAAAACTGTTTTTT. Translation gives CSVEDGSDEKLFF.

V and J are TRBV2 and TRBJ1-2, with 10 bases identical to TRBD1. CDR1 SNHLY and CDR2 FYNNEI come from the germline V gene. After removal of 3 bases from V and 8 bases from J, the junction contained 9 bases not matched to a gene. The CDR3 sequence is 15 residues long. Written as DNA, the CDR3 is TGTGCCAGCAGTGACGAGACAGGGGGCGTCTACGGCTACACCTTC. Translation gives CASSDETGGVYGYTF.

In DNA form, the CDR3 reads TGTGCCAGCAGGCGACAGGGTGTCCCCTACGAGCAGTACTTC. This codes for CASRRQGVPYEQYF. This chain links TRBV12-3 or TRBV12-4 with TRBJ2-7; 7 positions agree with TRBD1. The CDR3 loop spans 14 amino acids. Unmatched junction bases numbered 7, after V lost 6 bases and J lost 2 bases.

This chain connects TRBV29-1 to TRBJ1-2, with no clear D. This CDR3 spans 10 amino acids. The V gene's germline CDR1 is SQVTM and CDR2 ANQGSEA. The V and J ends lost 8 bases and 8 bases respectively, with 12 bases between them. The CDR3 protein is CSPVGGGYTF. The CDR3 DNA reads as TGCAGCCCGGTCGGAGGGGGCTACACCTTC. The variable domain in full, completed from reference TRBV29-1 and TRBJ1-2, reads SAVISQKPSRDICQRGTSLTIQCQVDSQVTMMFWYRQQPGQSLTLIATANQGSEATYESGFVIDKFPISRPNLTFSTLTVSNMSPEDSSIYLCSPVGGGYTFGSGTRLTVV.

This clonotype has at least ten counts. The chain's CDR3 is CASSLGGGQVANYGYTF. The CDR3 DNA reads TGTGCCAGCAGCCTAGGTGGAGGACAGGTCGCTAACTATGGCTACACCTTC. V is TRBV7-8 and J is TRBJ1-2; TRBD1 matches 7 bases. Per germline, CDR1 SGHVS and CDR2 FQNEAQ. This CDR3 spans 17 amino acids. V gave up 5 bases and J gave up 0 bases; unmatched junction bases: 12.

This clonotype was observed once. One end of the junction is discordant with germline, which a read error may explain. The genes are TRBV2 and TRBJ1-3; 11 nucleotides match TRBD1. This CDR3 has 15 amino acids. Germline CDR1 reads SNHLY; CDR2 reads FYNNEI. The CDR3 sequence: CSVGGTGGSGNTIYF. In DNA form, the CDR3 reads TGCAGCGTTGGGGGGACAGGGGGCTCTGGAAACACCATATATTTT.

This clonotype turned up a few times. This chain links TRBV10-3 with TRBJ1-1; 7 nucleotides match TRBD1. After removal of 4 bases from V and 3 bases from J, the junction contained 5 bases not matched to a gene. CDR3 length: 14 residues. Germline V gene data show CDR1 as ENHRY and CDR2 as SYGVKD. CDR3 amino acids: CAISGGQGDTEAFF. In nucleotides, the CDR3 is TGTGCCATCAGTGGGGGGCAGGGGGACACTGAAGCTTTCTTT.

This clonotype was detected many times. The V and J genes are TRBV15 and TRBJ1-6; D perhaps matches TRBD1 (5 bases). The germline V and J ends were trimmed by 3 bases and 4 bases, with 10 bases remaining between them. CDR3 length equals 15 residues. Germline lookup yields CDR1 LNHNV and CDR2 YYDKDF (reference sequence). The CDR3 sequence is CATSSDRAYNSPLHF. CDR3 nucleotides: TGTGCCACCAGCAGTGACAGAGCTTATAATTCACCCCTCCACTTT.

The CDR3 DNA reads TGTGCCAGCAGCTTCGGACAGGGGAACAATCAGCCCCAGCATTTT. As protein: CASSFGQGNNQPQHF. The rearrangement joins TRBV7-8 to TRBJ1-5, with 9 positions matching TRBD1. Germline V lookup: CDR1 SGHVS, CDR2 FQNEAQ. CDR3 length: 15 residues. V gave up 3 bases and J gave up 3 bases; unmatched junction bases: 3.

This sequence joins TRBV20-1 and TRBJ2-7; 13 bases agree with TRBD2. Germline V CDR1 and CDR2: DFQATT, SNEGSKA (reference sequence). V gave up 6 bases and J gave up 3 bases; unmatched junction bases: 5. This CDR3 has 14 amino acids. The CDR3 sequence is CSAILAGGLYEQYF. The CDR3 DNA reads as TGCAGTGCAATACTAGCGGGAGGGCTCTACGAGCAGTACTTC.

The chain is built from TRBV10-2 and TRBJ2-7, with D perhaps TRBD1 or TRBD2 (5 bases each). CDR3 length: 15 amino acids. Germline values: CDR1 WSHSY, CDR2 SAAADI. V lost 6 bases, J lost 3 bases, and 18 bases lay in between. The CDR3 is CASSSLRDGDYEQYF. The CDR3 bases are TGCGCCAGCAGCAGCCTAAGGGACGGAGACTACGAGCAGTACTTC.

J is TRBJ1-2 and V is TRBV12-3 or TRBV12-4; 7 bases line up with TRBD1. J lost 4 bases, V lost 5 bases, and 10 bases had no gene match. This CDR3 spans 15 amino acids. The CDR3 here is CASSLRDSYFYGYTF. The CDR3 DNA follows: TGTGCCAGCAGTCTCCGGGACAGCTACTTCTATGGCTACACCTTC.

In nucleotides, the CDR3 is TGTGCCAGCAGCGCTGGTCGGACAGTAAACACCGGGGAGCTGTTTTTT. Encoded protein: CASSAGRTVNTGELFF. V usage is TRBV9 and J usage is TRBJ2-2; possible D gene TRBD1, 6 bases. The CDR3 is 16 residues long. Germline assignment: CDR1 SGDLS and CDR2 YYNGEE. V was cut by 3 bases and J by 2 bases, with 14 bases left in between.

The J gene is TRBJ2-7, the V gene TRBV7-8; 12 nucleotides match TRBD1. V gave up 7 bases and J gave up 2 bases; unmatched junction bases: 6. CDR3 size: 15 residues. CDR1 and CDR2 from the germline V gene are SGHVS and FQNEAQ. CDR3 region: CASKPGQGATYEQYF. The CDR3 bases are TGTGCCAGCAAGCCGGGACAGGGGGCAACCTACGAGCAGTACTTC.

This clonotype appeared once. The chain recombines TRBV7-9 with TRBJ2-2; 7 nucleotides line up with TRBD1. Germline CDR1 and CDR2: SEHNR and FQNEAQ (reference sequence). The length of the CDR3 is 16 residues. The J segment lost 1 base and the V segment lost 4 bases, leaving 6 bases of the junction unmatched. The CDR3 region has the DNA TGTGCCAGCAGCTCACCAGACAGGGTGAACACCGGGGAGCTGTTTTTT. Its protein is CASSSPDRVNTGELFF.

This clonotype was observed a few times. The genes are TRBV4-1 and TRBJ1-6; 7 nucleotides line up with TRBD1. This CDR3 has 16 amino acids. The junction had 9 bases not matched to a gene; V was cut back by 0 bases and J by 10 bases. In germline, CDR1 is MGHRA, CDR2 YSYEKL. The CDR3 nucleotides read TGCGCCAGCAGCCAAGAGGTGTGGCAGGGGGGATCACCCCTCCACTTT. Residues: CASSQEVWQGGSPLHF.

For this clonotype: A read error is possible here, since a much larger clone lies one base away. The rearrangement links TRBV10-3 to TRBJ1-1; weak D call: TRBD1 (6 bases). Trimming took 8 bases from V and 0 from J, leaving 13 bases between them. This CDR3 is built from 14 residues. Germline V gene data show CDR1 as ENHRY and CDR2 as SYGVKD. CDR3 DNA: TGTGCCATCGGGACGACAGGTCTGAACACTGAAGCTTTCTTT. Amino acid sequence: CAIGTTGLNTEAFF.

Only a few counts were recorded for this clonotype. V is TRBV12-3 or TRBV12-4 and J is TRBJ1-5; D not resolved. CDR3 size: 13 residues. V lost 7 bases and J 6 bases, leaving 13 bases between the germline ends. DNA of the CDR3: TGTGCCAGCACCCCCAATCGCGCTCAGCCCCAGCATTTT. It encodes CASTPNRAQPQHF.

V and J are TRBV29-1 and TRBJ1-5; 12 bases map to TRBD1. Losses at the gene ends were 6 bases for V and 4 bases for J; bases not matched to a gene: 4. This CDR3 has 14 residues. The germline V gene encodes CDR1 SQVTM and CDR2 ANQGSEA. For the CDR3, the DNA is TGCAGCGTGGGGACAGGGGGCGCGAATCAGCCCCAGCATTTT. Translation gives CSVGTGGANQPQHF.

A single count supports this clonotype. This rearrangement joins TRBV15 to TRBJ1-1, with no clear D. V was trimmed by 7 bases and J by 5 bases, leaving 23 bases between them. Germline CDR1 and CDR2: LNHNV and YYDKDF (reference sequence). The CDR3 sequence is 16 residues long. CDR3 amino acids: CATILSTRGKLTEAFF. CDR3 coding DNA: TGTGCCACCATCCTTTCGACACGAGGGAAATTGACTGAAGCTTTCTTT.

The genes are TRBV13 and TRBJ2-7; D possibly corresponds to TRBD1 (8 bases). V was trimmed by 3 bases and J by 4 bases, leaving 19 bases between them. The germline V gene has CDR1 PRHDT and CDR2 FYEKMQ (reference sequence). The CDR3 covers 16 residues. CDR3 coding DNA: TGTGCCAGCAGCTTCCGCTCACAGGGGGGGTCTTACGAGCAGTACTTC. Translation gives CASSFRSQGGSYEQYF.

The chain couples TRBV12-3 or TRBV12-4 to TRBJ1-6; 7 bases agree with TRBD1. The CDR3 totals 16 residues. J lost 7 bases, V lost 1 base, and 7 bases had no gene match. The CDR3 region has the DNA TGTGCCAGCAGTTTAGTTCGGGTGGGACAGAATTCACCCCTCCACTTT. Translated, it gives CASSLVRVGQNSPLHF.

In its sample, this clonotype was seen a few times. The rearrangement joins TRBV2 to TRBJ1-5; 7 positions agree with TRBD1. Germline assignment: CDR1 SNHLY and CDR2 FYNNEI. This CDR3 is built from 14 residues. Trimming at V came to 5 bases and at J to 3 bases, leaving 4 bases not matched to a gene. CDR3 bases: TGTGCCAGCAGTCGCACAGGGGACAATCAGCCCCAGCATTTT. The encoded protein is CASSRTGDNQPQHF. Filled out from reference TRBV2 and TRBJ1-5, the complete variable domain reads EPEVTQTPSHQVTQMGQEVILRCVPISNHLYFYWYRQILGQKVEFLVSFYNNEISEKSEIFDDQFSVERPDGSNFTLKIRSTKLEDSAMYFCASSRTGDNQPQHFGDGTRLSIL.

Note on this clonotype: A much bigger clone sits one base away, suggesting this may be a read error. The V call is TRBV7-6, the J call TRBJ2-5; D is uncertain. Per germline, CDR1 SGHVS and CDR2 FNYEAQ. This CDR3 is built from 15 residues. Trimming took off 3 bases at V and 2 bases at J, with 13 bases between the two ends. This CDR3 is CASSFLVIGQETQYF. CDR3 coding DNA: TGTGCCAGCAGCTTTCTTGTGATAGGGCAAGAGACCCAGTACTTC.

This clonotype has a single count. The genes are TRBV20-1 and TRBJ1-5; weak D call: TRBD1 (5 bases). The V gene's germline CDR1 is DFQATT and CDR2 SNEGSKA (reference sequence). The CDR3 covers 17 residues. Trimming shortened V by 2 bases and J by 0 bases, and 17 bases separated the two germline ends. DNA of the CDR3: TGCAGTGCTAGAAAGTGGGGCAGCGCCGATAGCAATCAGCCCCAGCATTTT. It yields the protein CSARKWGSADSNQPQHF.

There are many counts of this clonotype. This chain links TRBV12-3 or TRBV12-4 with TRBJ1-5, with 8 bases fitting TRBD1. The length of the CDR3 is 13 residues. Germline trimming cut 5 bases from V and 7 bases from J; bases unmatched to any gene: 4. The CDR3 loop is CASSDTGGQPQHF. The CDR3 coding sequence is TGTGCCAGCAGTGACACAGGGGGGCAGCCCCAGCATTTT.

The rearrangement uses TRBV19 and TRBJ1-2; 7 bases fit TRBD1. Trimming took 5 bases from V and 1 from J; bases not matched to a gene: 16. The length of the CDR3 is 18 residues. The germline V gene has CDR1 LNHDA and CDR2 SQIVND (reference sequence). The CDR3 DNA sequence: TGTGCCAGTAGTTCCACTCCTACCGGGACAGCTCTTAACTATGGCTACACCTTC. This sequence encodes CASSSTPTGTALNYGYTF. Supplemented by reference TRBV19 and TRBJ1-2, the full variable domain reads DGGITQSPKYLFRKEGQNVTLSCEQNLNHDAMYWYRQDPGQGLRLIYYSQIVNDFQKGDIAEGYSVSREKKESFPLTVTSAQKNPTAFYLCASSSTPTGTALNYGYTFGSGTRLTVV.

This clonotype turned up a few times. V and J are TRBV5-1 and TRBJ1-1; the D is unclear. This CDR3 contains 12 residues. V gave up 4 bases and J gave up 5 bases, with 9 bases separating them. Germline CDR1 is SGHRS and CDR2 is YFSETQ. The CDR3 reads CASSRGSTEAFF. The CDR3 nucleotides read TGCGCCAGCAGCCGCGGGAGTACTGAAGCTTTCTTT.

This clonotype was picked up a small number of times. This may be a read error: a much more frequent sequence differs by one nucleotide. V gene TRBV7-9 combines with J gene TRBJ2-7; D is possibly TRBD1 (5 bases). There are 14 residues in the CDR3. Germline-derived CDR1 and CDR2 are SEHNR and FQNEAQ (reference sequence). Trimming shortened V by 3 bases and J by 3 bases, and 12 bases separated the two germline ends. The CDR3 loop is CASSFRARDYEQYF. The CDR3 region has the DNA TGTGCCAGCAGCTTCCGGGCCAGGGACTACGAGCAGTACTTC.

Remarks on this clonotype: Because it lacks the conserved phenylalanine or tryptophan at the end, this CDR3 is likely a read error. The DNA is left out, because the CDR3 cannot be placed on it with certainty; the CDR3 is given as TCRdb lists it. The chain carries TRBV7-9 and TRBJ2-5. The CDR3 length is 8 residues, termini included. In germline, CDR1 is SEHNR, CDR2 FQNEAQ (reference sequence). CDR3 sequence: CASSLING.

At least ten counts were recorded for this clonotype. This chain links TRBV29-1 with TRBJ1-4; D possibly corresponds to TRBD1 (5 bases). This CDR3 has 14 residues. CDR1 is SQVTM and CDR2 is ANQGSEA in the germline V gene. Trimming left V 1 base short and J 0 bases short, with 6 bases between. CDR3 region: CSVEGGATNEKLFF. The DNA for the CDR3 is TGCAGCGTTGAAGGGGGGGCAACTAATGAAAAACTGTTTTTT.